This TCR beta chain appears in the sequencing data of a study of cytotoxic CD8 clonotypes in ibrutinib-treated CLL. Sequencing was performed with immunoSEQ multiplex PCR; in TCRdb, only in-frame clones are kept and a portion is missing. The data show 100,000 to 150,000 clones, 70% to 90% seen once. The source was PBMCs, collected after 24 months of ibrutinib treatment. The receptor was derived from a human donor with chronic lymphocytic leukemia.

The CDR3 loop reads CASSFWTGDIDGYTF. CDR3 nucleotides: TGTGCCAGCAGCTTTTGGACAGGGGATATCGATGGCTACACCTTC. The gene calls are TRBV21-1 and TRBJ1-2; the table's TRBD1 call for D was not verified on the DNA. TRBV21-1 is a pseudogene segment. The CDR3 covers 15 residues.